The rows below give T cell receptor beta chains drawn from one sample of a study of regulatory T cells in long-lasting Graves disease. Using its own MiXCR run on the multiplex PCR reads, TCRdb lists one record per CDR3 protein. Among 350,000 to 400,000 distinct CDR3 sequences listed, roughly 16% were seen once. This same sample was also taken into another study, of T cells in Graves' hyperthyroidism and ophthalmopathy.

Material: peripheral blood mononuclear cells (PBMCs), obtained at new diagnosis, from a patient treated with antithyroid drugs. The receptors were sampled from a woman aged 18 to 35 with Graves disease. The CDR3 runs from the conserved cysteine through the conserved F or W. A D gene is named only where the DNA matches it firmly. The listing skips clone size in some rows; elsewhere it reads once, few, many or a size class.

D	V	J	size	CDR3	DNA
TRBD2	TRBV5-1	TRBJ2-5	NA	CASSPGLAGSQYQETQYF	TGCGCCAGCAGCCCCGGACTAGCGGGATCTCAGTACCAAGAGACCCAGTACTTC
NA	TRBV6-6	TRBJ2-5	few	CASSYSRRGVGAKETQYF	TGTGCCAGCAGTTACTCGAGACGTGGGGTGGGGGCGAAAGAGACCCAGTACTTC
NA	TRBV24-1	TRBJ2-2	many	CAIRSPNTGELFF	TGTGCCATCCGCAGTCCGAACACCGGGGAGCTGTTTTTT
TRBD2	TRBV3-1	TRBJ2-7	many	CASSPSSGAYEQYF	TGTGCCAGCAGCCCTTCTAGCGGGGCCTACGAGCAGTACTTC
NA	TRBV5-1	TRBJ2-7	few	CASSLARGGPYEQYF	TGCGCCAGCAGCTTGGCCCGGGGAGGCCCTTACGAGCAGTACTTC
TRBD1	TRBV2	TRBJ2-7	many	CASGGQGRNEQYF	TGTGCCAGCGGGGGACAGGGACGGAACGAGCAGTACTTC
NA	TRBV2	TRBJ2-3	many	CASSEARLGVGADTQYF	TGTGCCAGCAGTGAAGCGCGTCTTGGGGTCGGGGCAGATACGCAGTATTTT
NA	TRBV11-2	TRBJ2-1	many	CASSFRETSYNEQFF	TGTGCCAGCAGCTTTCGCGAGACCTCCTACAATGAGCAGTTCTTC
NA	TRBV12-3/TRBV12-4	TRBJ1-5	many	CASRGIYSNQPQHF	TGTGCCAGCAGAGGGATTTATAGCAATCAGCCCCAGCATTTT
TRBD1	TRBV27	TRBJ2-7	NA	CASSSPGTGGLEQYF	TGTGCCAGCAGTAGCCCCGGGACAGGGGGCCTCGAGCAGTACTTC
TRBD1	TRBV6-1	TRBJ2-3	NA	CASRAGGGADTQYF	TGTGCCAGCAGGGCAGGGGGTGGGGCAGATACGCAGTATTTT
NA	TRBV9	TRBJ1-1	many	CASSVVQNTEAFF	TGTGCCAGCAGCGTAGTACAGAACACTGAAGCTTTCTTT
NA	TRBV20-1	TRBJ1-1	many	CSAVWSNTEAFF	TGCAGTGCTGTTTGGTCGAACACTGAAGCTTTCTTT
NA	TRBV20-1	TRBJ2-3	NA	CSARDHQRTVTDTQYF	TGCAGTGCTAGAGATCACCAGAGGACAGTGACAGATACGCAGTATTTT
NA	TRBV7-3	TRBJ2-7	many	CASSLVPDLSYEQYF	TGTGCCAGCAGCTTAGTGCCGGATCTCTCCTACGAGCAGTACTTC
NA	TRBV25-1	TRBJ1-2	NA	CASSWDIYNYGYTF	TGTGCCAGCAGTTGGGACATCTACAACTATGGCTACACCTTC
TRBD1	TRBV7-9	TRBJ2-3	few	CASSSRKGAADTQYF	TGTGCCAGCAGCTCCAGGAAGGGGGCTGCAGATACGCAGTATTTT
NA	TRBV5-1	TRBJ2-7	many	CASSLASHEVGRLYEQYF	TGCGCCAGCAGCTTGGCTTCCCACGAAGTCGGCAGGCTGTACGAGCAGTACTTC
NA	TRBV29-1	TRBJ2-2	few	CSVEVGGGELFF	TGCAGCGTTGAAGTCGGGGGCGGGGAGCTGTTTTTT
TRBD2	TRBV6-2/TRBV6-3	TRBJ2-3	many	CASSYSLAGTRSDTQYF	TGTGCCAGCAGTTACTCGTTAGCGGGGACCCGGTCAGATACGCAGTATTTT
NA	TRBV27	TRBJ1-1	many	CASSLWQMNTEAFF	TGTGCCAGCAGTTTATGGCAGATGAACACTGAAGCTTTCTTT
NA	TRBV29-1	TRBJ2-7	NA	CSVRHPTITYEQYF	TGCAGCGTTAGGCACCCCACCATAACCTACGAGCAGTACTTC
TRBD1	TRBV2	TRBJ2-6	many	CASRGLAGANVLTF	TGTGCCTCCAGGGGGCTGGCTGGGGCCAACGTCCTGACTTTC
TRBD1	TRBV20-1	TRBJ2-7	many	CSAQRQGNEQYF	TGCAGTGCTCAAAGACAGGGGAACGAGCAGTACTTC
TRBD1	TRBV2	TRBJ2-5	many	CASREQGAKGETQYF	TGTGCCAGCAGGGAACAGGGGGCTAAGGGGGAGACCCAGTACTTC
NA	TRBV10-1	TRBJ2-5	few	CASSESSTAYQETQYF	TGCGCCAGCAGTGAGTCGAGTACGGCGTACCAAGAGACCCAGTACTTC
TRBD2	TRBV12-3/TRBV12-4	TRBJ2-5	many	CASSRSGEQTQYF	TGTGCCAGCAGCCGTAGCGGGGAACAGACCCAGTACTTC
NA	TRBV6-1	TRBJ1-6	NA	CASGQENSPLHF	TGTGCCAGCGGCCAGGAAAATTCACCCCTCCACTTT
NA	TRBV12-3/TRBV12-4	TRBJ1-1	NA	CASSLVLREAFF	TGTGCCAGCAGTTTAGTTCTCCGAGAAGCTTTCTTT
NA	TRBV19	TRBJ2-3	NA	CASSAYRDTRQPDTQYF	TGTGCCAGTAGTGCATACCGGGACACAAGGCAGCCAGATACGCAGTATTTT
NA	TRBV24-1	TRBJ2-1	NA	CATSGRGEQFF	TGTGCCACCAGTGGGAGGGGTGAGCAGTTCTTC
NA	TRBV20-1	TRBJ2-1	many	CSASSLLANEQFF	TGCAGTGCATCTTCCCTACTTGCGAATGAGCAGTTCTTC
TRBD1	TRBV6-1	TRBJ1-4	NA	CASTPGQDNEKLFF	TGTGCCAGCACTCCGGGACAGGACAACGAAAAACTGTTTTTT
NA	TRBV4-1	TRBJ2-7	many	CASSQPTGRWNEQYF	TGCGCCAGCAGCCAACCGACAGGGAGGTGGAACGAGCAGTACTTC
NA	TRBV20-1	TRBJ2-3	NA	CSARPSGTSTDTQYF	TGCAGTGCTAGGCCCTCAGGGACGAGCACAGATACGCAGTATTTT
NA	TRBV4-2	TRBJ1-2	few	CASSPRSFYGYTF	TGTGCCAGCAGCCCCCGGAGCTTCTATGGCTACACCTTC
NA	TRBV19	TRBJ2-3	NA	CASTPYGQSTDTQYF	TGTGCCAGTACCCCCTATGGACAATCGACAGATACGCAGTATTTT
TRBD1	TRBV2	TRBJ2-7	many	CASREPGQGPEQYF	TGTGCCAGCAGGGAACCGGGACAGGGGCCCGAGCAGTACTTC
TRBD2	TRBV5-4	TRBJ2-1	many	CASSWTSNEQFF	TGTGCCAGCAGCTGGACTAGCAATGAGCAGTTCTTC
TRBD2	TRBV5-1	TRBJ2-7	many	CASSGGTSGYEQYF	TGCGCCAGCAGCGGCGGGACTAGCGGATACGAGCAGTACTTC
TRBD1	TRBV5-1	TRBJ2-3	many	CASSPDRVPFADTQYF	TGCGCCAGCAGCCCTGACAGGGTACCATTTGCAGATACGCAGTATTTT
NA	TRBV30	TRBJ1-2	many	CACYYGYTF	TGTGCCTGCTACTATGGCTACACCTTC
TRBD1	TRBV7-3	TRBJ1-6	NA	CASSWDSANSPLHF	TGTGCCAGCAGCTGGGACAGCGCCAATTCACCCCTCCACTTT
NA	TRBV28	TRBJ2-5	many	CASSLYGTPKRETQYF	TGTGCCAGCAGTTTATACGGGACACCAAAACGAGAGACCCAGTACTTC
NA	TRBV2	TRBJ2-3	few	CASRYRVSDTQYF	TGTGCCAGCAGATACAGGGTTTCAGATACGCAGTATTTT
TRBD2	TRBV3-1	TRBJ2-2	many	CASSLGTSGKGNTGELFF	TGTGCCAGCAGCCTGGGGACTAGCGGGAAAGGGAACACCGGGGAGCTGTTTTTT
NA	TRBV28	TRBJ2-4	many	CASLAFLGNIQYF	TGTGCCAGCCTCGCGTTCTTGGGAAACATTCAGTACTTC
NA	TRBV28	TRBJ1-6	NA	CASSLDAHPPLHF	TGTGCCAGCAGTTTGGACGCCCATCCACCCCTCCACTTT
TRBD2	TRBV6-1	TRBJ2-2	NA	CASSQGLAGWSGELFF	TGTGCCAGCAGTCAGGGACTAGCGGGATGGTCCGGGGAGCTGTTTTTT
NA	TRBV7-9	TRBJ2-3	many	CASSLDSPATQYF	TGTGCCAGCAGCTTGGACAGTCCCGCTACGCAGTATTTT
NA	TRBV6-5	TRBJ1-4	many	CASSYLGPTNEKLFF	TGTGCCAGCAGTTATTTGGGTCCAACTAATGAAAAACTGTTTTTT
NA	TRBV29-1	TRBJ1-1	NA	CSVEVQAGAEAFF	TGCAGCGTTGAAGTTCAGGCAGGCGCTGAAGCTTTCTTT
NA	TRBV19	TRBJ2-1	NA	CASSIRGEINEQFF	TGTGCCAGTAGTATACGAGGGGAGATCAATGAGCAGTTCTTC
NA	TRBV3-1	TRBJ2-7	NA	CASSPTYGSYEQYF	TGTGCCAGCAGCCCAACCTATGGCTCCTACGAGCAGTACTTC
NA	TRBV6-5	TRBJ1-4	NA	CASSYEGGIGEKLFF	TGTGCCAGCAGTTACGAGGGGGGAATTGGTGAAAAACTGTTTTTT
TRBD2	TRBV18	TRBJ2-7	many	CASSDSSGPYEQYF	TGTGCCAGCTCAGATTCTAGCGGGCCCTACGAGCAGTACTTC
NA	TRBV5-1	TRBJ1-5	many	CASSSDSFNQPQHF	TGCGCCAGCAGCTCGGACAGCTTCAATCAGCCCCAGCATTTT
TRBD2	TRBV18	TRBJ2-5	few	CASSPLAGGEETQYF	TGTGCCAGCTCACCACTAGCGGGGGGTGAAGAGACCCAGTACTTC
TRBD1	TRBV29-1	TRBJ2-1	NA	CSVTHGTAYNEQFF	TGCAGCGTTACCCACGGGACAGCCTACAATGAGCAGTTCTTC
NA	TRBV19	TRBJ1-2	NA	CASSPPTGKGYGYTF	TGTGCCAGTAGTCCACCCACAGGGAAGGGCTATGGCTACACCTTC